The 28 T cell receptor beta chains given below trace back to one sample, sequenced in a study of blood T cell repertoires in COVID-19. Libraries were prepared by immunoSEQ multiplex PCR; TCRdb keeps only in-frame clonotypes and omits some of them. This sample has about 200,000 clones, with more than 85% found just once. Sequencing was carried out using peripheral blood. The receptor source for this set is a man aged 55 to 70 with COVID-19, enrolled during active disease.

The CDR3 is CASSVEPTDTGELFF. The CDR3 nucleotides are TGTGCCAGCAGCGTAGAGCCCACGGACACCGGGGAGCTGTTTTTT. The V gene is TRBV9, the J gene TRBJ2-2; no definite D call. Germline values: CDR1 SGDLS, CDR2 YYNGEE. Trimming shortened V by 0 bases and J by 3 bases, and 9 bases separated the two germline ends. The CDR3 consists of 15 residues.

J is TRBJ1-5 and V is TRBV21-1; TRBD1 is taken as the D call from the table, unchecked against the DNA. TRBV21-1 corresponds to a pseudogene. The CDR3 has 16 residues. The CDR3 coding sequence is TGTGCCAGCAGCAAATCAGGGCAGGGGGGTTATCAGCCCCAGCATTTT. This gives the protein CASSKSGQGGYQPQHF.

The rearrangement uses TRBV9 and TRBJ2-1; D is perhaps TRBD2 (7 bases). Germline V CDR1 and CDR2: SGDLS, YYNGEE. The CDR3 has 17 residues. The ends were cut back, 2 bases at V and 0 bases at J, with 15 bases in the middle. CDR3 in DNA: TGTGCCAGCAGCGTCTCCGGGGGCGGGAGCTCCTACAATGAGCAGTTCTTC. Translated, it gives CASSVSGGGSSYNEQFF. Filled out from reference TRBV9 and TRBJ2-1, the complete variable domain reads DSGVTQTPKHLITATGQRVTLRCSPRSGDLSVYWYQQSLDQGLQFLIQYYNGEERAKGNILERFSAQQFPDLHSELNLSSLELGDSALYFCASSVSGGGSSYNEQFFGPGTRLTVL.

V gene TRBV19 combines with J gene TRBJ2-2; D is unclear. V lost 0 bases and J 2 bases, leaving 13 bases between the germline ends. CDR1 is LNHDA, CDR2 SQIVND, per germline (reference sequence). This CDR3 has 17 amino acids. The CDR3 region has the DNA TGTGCCAGTAGTATAGATGCGGCGACGGCCAACACCGGGGAGCTGTTTTTT. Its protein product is CASSIDAATANTGELFF.

CDR3 DNA sequence: TGTGCCACCAGCAGAGGCAGCTCTGGGGCCAACGTCCTGACTTTC. Amino acid sequence: CATSRGSSGANVLTF. The chain uses TRBV15 and TRBJ2-6; D gene ambiguous. This CDR3 comprises 15 residues. CDR1 and CDR2 from the germline V gene are LNHNV and YYDKDF (reference sequence). V lost 1 base and J 0 bases, leaving 4 bases between the germline ends.

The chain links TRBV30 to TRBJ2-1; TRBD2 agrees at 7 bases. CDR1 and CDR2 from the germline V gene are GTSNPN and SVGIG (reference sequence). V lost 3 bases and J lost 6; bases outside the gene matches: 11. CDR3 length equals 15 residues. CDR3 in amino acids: CAWSQDTIAGNEQFF. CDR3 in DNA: TGTGCCTGGAGCCAAGACACCATAGCGGGCAATGAGCAGTTCTTC.

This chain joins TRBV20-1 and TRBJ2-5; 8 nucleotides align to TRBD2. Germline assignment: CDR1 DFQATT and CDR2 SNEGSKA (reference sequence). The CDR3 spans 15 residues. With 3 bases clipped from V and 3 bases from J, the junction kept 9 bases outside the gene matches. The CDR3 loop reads CSASVPSGPKETQYF. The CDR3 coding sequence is TGCAGTGCTAGTGTTCCTAGCGGGCCGAAAGAGACCCAGTACTTC.

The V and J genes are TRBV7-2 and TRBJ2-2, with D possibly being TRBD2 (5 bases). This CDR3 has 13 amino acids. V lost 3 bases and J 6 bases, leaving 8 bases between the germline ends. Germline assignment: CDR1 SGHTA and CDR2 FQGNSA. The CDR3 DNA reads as TGTGCCAGCAGCTTGGGAGTTCCCGGGGAGCTGTTTTTT. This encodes CASSLGVPGELFF.

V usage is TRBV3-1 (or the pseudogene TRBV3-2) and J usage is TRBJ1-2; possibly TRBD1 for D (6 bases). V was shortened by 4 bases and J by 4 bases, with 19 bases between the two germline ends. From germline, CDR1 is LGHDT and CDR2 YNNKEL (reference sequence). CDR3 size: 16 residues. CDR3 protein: CASSRDRDKNLYGYTF. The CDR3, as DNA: TGTGCCAGCAGCCGAGACCGGGACAAGAACCTCTATGGCTACACCTTC.

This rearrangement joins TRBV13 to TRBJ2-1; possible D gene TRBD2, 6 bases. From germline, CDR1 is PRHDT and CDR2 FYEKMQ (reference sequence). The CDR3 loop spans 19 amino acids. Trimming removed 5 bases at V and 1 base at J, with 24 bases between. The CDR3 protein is CASSLPRDLPSPSYNEQFF. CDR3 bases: TGTGCCAGCAGCCTACCCCGGGACTTACCCTCCCCATCCTACAATGAGCAGTTCTTC.

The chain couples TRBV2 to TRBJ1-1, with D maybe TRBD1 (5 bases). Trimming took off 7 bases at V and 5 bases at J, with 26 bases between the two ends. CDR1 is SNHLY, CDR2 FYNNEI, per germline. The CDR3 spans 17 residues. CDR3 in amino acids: CASKVEGIVSAETEAFF. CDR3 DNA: TGTGCCAGCAAGGTGGAGGGGATAGTATCGGCGGAAACTGAAGCTTTCTTT.

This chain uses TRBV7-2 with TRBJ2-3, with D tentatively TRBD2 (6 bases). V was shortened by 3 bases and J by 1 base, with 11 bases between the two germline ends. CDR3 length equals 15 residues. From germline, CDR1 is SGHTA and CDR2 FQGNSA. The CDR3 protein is CASSFTASGTDTQYF. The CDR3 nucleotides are TGTGCCAGCAGCTTCACGGCTAGCGGCACAGATACGCAGTATTTT.

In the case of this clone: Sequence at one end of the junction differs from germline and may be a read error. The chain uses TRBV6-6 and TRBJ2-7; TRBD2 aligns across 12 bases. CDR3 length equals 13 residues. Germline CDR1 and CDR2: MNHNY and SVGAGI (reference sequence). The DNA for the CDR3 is TGTGCCAGCAGCCCCGGGACTAGCGGGTCCCGGAGCTTC. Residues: CASSPGTSGSRSF.

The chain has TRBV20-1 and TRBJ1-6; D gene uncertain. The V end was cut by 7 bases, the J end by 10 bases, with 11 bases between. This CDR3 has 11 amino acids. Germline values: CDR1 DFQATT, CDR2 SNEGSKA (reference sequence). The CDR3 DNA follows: TGCAGTGTCCAGAGCGGGTCACCCCTCCACTTT. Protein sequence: CSVQSGSPLHF.

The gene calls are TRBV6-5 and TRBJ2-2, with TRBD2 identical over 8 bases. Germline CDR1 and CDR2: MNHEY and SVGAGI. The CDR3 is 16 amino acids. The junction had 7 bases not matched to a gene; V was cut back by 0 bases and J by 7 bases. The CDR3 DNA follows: TGTGCCAGCAGTTACTCGGGCAGCGGGGGAGACGGGGAGCTGTTTTTT. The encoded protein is CASSYSGSGGDGELFF.

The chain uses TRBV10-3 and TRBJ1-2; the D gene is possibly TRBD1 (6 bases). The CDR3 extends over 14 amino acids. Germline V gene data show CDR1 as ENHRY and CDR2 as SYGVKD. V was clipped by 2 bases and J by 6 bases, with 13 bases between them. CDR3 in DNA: TGTGCCATCAGTGAGGACCGGGACACCCATGGCTACACCTTC. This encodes CAISEDRDTHGYTF.

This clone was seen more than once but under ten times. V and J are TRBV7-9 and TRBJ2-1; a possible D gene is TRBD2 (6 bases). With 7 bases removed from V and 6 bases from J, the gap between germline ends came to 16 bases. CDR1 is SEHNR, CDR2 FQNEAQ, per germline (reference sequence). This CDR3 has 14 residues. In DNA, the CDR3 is TGTGCCAGCACCCTCGGCGGCGGGGTCAATGAGCAGTTCTTC. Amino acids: CASTLGGGVNEQFF.

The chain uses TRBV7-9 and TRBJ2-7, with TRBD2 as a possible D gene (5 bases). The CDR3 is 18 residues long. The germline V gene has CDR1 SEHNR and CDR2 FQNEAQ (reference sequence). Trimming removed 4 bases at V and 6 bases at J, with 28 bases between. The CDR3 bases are TGTGCCAGCAGCTCCCCGACTCCGAGCGAGGGCAAGGTCCGCGAGCAGTACTTC. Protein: CASSSPTPSEGKVREQYF.

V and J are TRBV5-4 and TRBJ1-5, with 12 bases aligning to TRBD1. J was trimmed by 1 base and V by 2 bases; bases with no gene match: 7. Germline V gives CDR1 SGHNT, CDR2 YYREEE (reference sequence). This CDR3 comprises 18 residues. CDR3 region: CASSFEGQGARSNQPQHF. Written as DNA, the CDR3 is TGTGCCAGCAGCTTCGAGGGACAGGGGGCGAGGAGCAATCAGCCCCAGCATTTT.

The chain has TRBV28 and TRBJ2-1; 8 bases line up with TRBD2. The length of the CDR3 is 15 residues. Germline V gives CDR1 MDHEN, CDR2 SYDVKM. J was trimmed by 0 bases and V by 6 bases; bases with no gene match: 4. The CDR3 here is CASSSTSGSYNEQFF. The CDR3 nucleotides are TGTGCCAGCAGCTCTACTAGCGGCTCCTACAATGAGCAGTTCTTC.

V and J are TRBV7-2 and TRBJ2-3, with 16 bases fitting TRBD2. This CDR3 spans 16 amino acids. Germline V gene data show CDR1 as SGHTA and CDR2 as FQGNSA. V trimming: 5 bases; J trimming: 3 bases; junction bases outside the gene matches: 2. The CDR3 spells CASSMGLAGGTDTQYF. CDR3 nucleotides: TGTGCCAGCAGCATGGGACTAGCGGGAGGGACAGATACGCAGTATTTT.

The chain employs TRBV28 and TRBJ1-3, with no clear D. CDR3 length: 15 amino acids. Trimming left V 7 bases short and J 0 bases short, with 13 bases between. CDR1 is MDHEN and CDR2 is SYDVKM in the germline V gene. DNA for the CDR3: TGTGCCAGCAAGGGAGGTTTTAGCTCTGGAAACACCATATATTTT. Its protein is CASKGGFSSGNTIYF.

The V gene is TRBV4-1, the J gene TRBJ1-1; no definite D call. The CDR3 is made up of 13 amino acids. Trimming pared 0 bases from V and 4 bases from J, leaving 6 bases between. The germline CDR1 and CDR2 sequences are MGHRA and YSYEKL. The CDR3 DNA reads TGCGCCAGCAGCCAAGAAACACGCACTGAAGCTTTCTTT. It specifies CASSQETRTEAFF.

The CDR3 sequence: CASRQVNTEAFF. The DNA of the CDR3 is TGCGCCAGCAGGCAGGTGAACACTGAAGCTTTCTTT. This chain connects TRBV5-1 to TRBJ1-1; D gene unclear. Trimming cost V 5 bases and J 0 bases, with 5 bases left between them. Germline V CDR1 and CDR2: SGHRS, YFSETQ. The CDR3 is 12 amino acids.

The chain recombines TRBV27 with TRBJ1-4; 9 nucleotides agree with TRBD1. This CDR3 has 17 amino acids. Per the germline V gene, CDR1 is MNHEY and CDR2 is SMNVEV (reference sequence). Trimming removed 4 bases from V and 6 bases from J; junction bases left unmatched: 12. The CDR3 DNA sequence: TGTGCCAGCAGTTCTATCCCCCCACAGGGGGCGGATGAAAAACTGTTTTTT. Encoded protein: CASSSIPPQGADEKLFF.

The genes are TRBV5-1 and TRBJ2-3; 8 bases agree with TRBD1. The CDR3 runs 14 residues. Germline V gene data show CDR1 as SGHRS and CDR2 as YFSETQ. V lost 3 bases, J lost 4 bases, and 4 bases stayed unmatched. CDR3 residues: CASSWDRWADTQYF. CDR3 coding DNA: TGCGCCAGCAGCTGGGACAGGTGGGCAGATACGCAGTATTTT.

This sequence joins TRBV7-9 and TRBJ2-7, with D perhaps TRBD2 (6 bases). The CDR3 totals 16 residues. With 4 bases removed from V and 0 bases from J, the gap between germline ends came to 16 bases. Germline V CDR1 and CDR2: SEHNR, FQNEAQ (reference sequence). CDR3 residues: CASSSTGLGLSYEQYF. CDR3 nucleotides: TGTGCCAGCAGCTCTACAGGCTTGGGACTCTCCTACGAGCAGTACTTC.

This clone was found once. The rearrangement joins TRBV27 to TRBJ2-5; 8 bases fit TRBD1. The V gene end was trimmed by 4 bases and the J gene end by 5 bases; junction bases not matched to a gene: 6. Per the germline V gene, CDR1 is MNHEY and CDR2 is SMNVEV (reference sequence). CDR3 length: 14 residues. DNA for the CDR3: TGTGCCAGCAGTTCTTGGACAGGGCAGGAGACCCAGTACTTC. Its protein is CASSSWTGQETQYF.